A selection of T cell receptor beta chains follows, all from one sample in a study of cytomegalovirus exposure and HLA in healthy donors. Generated by immunoSEQ multiplex PCR, the TCRdb table keeps only in-frame clones and is missing some. The top ten clones hold about 3.3% of a sample with some 91,000 clones, over 75% of them seen once. The sequenced sample consisted of PBMCs. The receptors originated from a man in his forties in good health and CMV-seronegative. Both conserved end residues are part of each CDR3. A D gene is named only where the DNA matches it firmly. Some rows have no size entry. The others give once, few or many, or a class for an expanded clone.

v_call	j_call	clone_size	d_call	cdr3_aa	cdr3_nt
TRBV25-1	TRBJ2-5	-	TRBD1	CASSDRTGGSETQYF	TGTGCCAGCAGTGATCGGACAGGGGGGTCGGAGACCCAGTACTTC
TRBV5-1	TRBJ1-3	-	-	CASSRRPGQISGNTIYF	TGCGCCAGCAGCCGAAGGCCGGGACAAATCTCTGGAAACACCATATATTTT
TRBV6-5	TRBJ1-5	-	TRBD1	CASRGQGRNQPQHF	TGTGCCAGCAGAGGACAGGGGAGGAATCAGCCCCAGCATTTT
TRBV5-1	TRBJ2-7	-	TRBD1	CASSFRDRGYEQYF	TGCGCCAGCAGCTTCCGGGACAGGGGCTACGAGCAGTACTTC
TRBV28	TRBJ2-7	-	-	CASSSRGSVYEQYF	TGTGCCAGCAGTTCCCGAGGTAGCGTTTACGAGCAGTACTTC
TRBV5-6	TRBJ1-3	few	-	CASSQKEGGSGNTIYF	TGTGCCAGCAGCCAAAAGGAGGGAGGCTCTGGAAACACCATATATTTT
TRBV30	TRBJ2-1	-	TRBD1	CAWTPPGQGQNEQFF	TGTGCCTGGACTCCTCCGGGACAGGGTCAGAATGAGCAGTTCTTC
TRBV11-1	TRBJ1-4	-	TRBD1	CASSGTGGEKLFF	TGTGCCAGCAGCGGGACAGGGGGTGAAAAACTGTTTTTT
TRBV5-1	TRBJ1-3	once	-	CASSAQDRNTIYF	TGCGCCAGCAGCGCCCAGGACAGAAACACCATATATTTT
TRBV7-9	TRBJ2-1	-	-	CASSLAGGEQFF	TGTGCCAGCAGCTTAGCCGGGGGTGAGCAGTTCTTC
TRBV18	TRBJ1-2	few	-	CASSPNTGDKYGYTF	TGTGCCAGCTCACCCAACACCGGGGACAAGTATGGCTACACCTTC
TRBV5-6	TRBJ1-1	-	-	CASSLAGGRNTEAFF	TGTGCCAGCAGCTTGGCTGGGGGCAGGAACACTGAAGCTTTCTTT
TRBV7-9	TRBJ2-2	-	-	CASSSGSGELFF	TGTGCCAGCAGCTCAGGGTCCGGGGAGCTGTTTTTT
TRBV6-6	TRBJ1-1	-	-	CASSYSMFGTEAFF	TGTGCCAGCAGTTACTCGATGTTCGGGACTGAAGCTTTCTTT
TRBV4-1	TRBJ2-7	few	TRBD2	CASSQEVGLAHYEQYF	TGCGCCAGCAGCCAAGAAGTCGGACTAGCGCACTACGAGCAGTACTTC
TRBV28	TRBJ1-6	-	TRBD1	CASSSPQGGDSPLHF	TGTGCCAGCAGTTCCCCACAGGGGGGAGATTCACCCCTCCACTTT
TRBV6-1	TRBJ2-7	-	-	CASSEAGGSYEQYF	TGTGCCAGCAGTGAAGCAGGGGGCTCCTACGAGCAGTACTTC
TRBV29-1	TRBJ2-7	-	-	CSVSEEPYF	TGCAGCGTTTCAGAGGAGCCATACTTC
TRBV5-1	TRBJ2-1	few	-	CASSLGGRDEQFF	TGCGCCAGCAGCTTGGGGGGCCGCGATGAGCAGTTCTTC
TRBV10-2	TRBJ1-1	-	-	CASSEYMGQRGTEAFF	TGCGCCAGCAGTGAGTATATGGGGCAGAGAGGCACTGAAGCTTTCTTT
TRBV19	TRBJ2-7	-	TRBD1	CASSRDRNYEQYF	TGTGCCAGTAGTCGGGACAGGAACTACGAGCAGTACTTC
TRBV6-1	TRBJ2-3	-	TRBD1	CASSAGQCTDTQYF	TGTGCCAGCAGTGCGGGACAGTGCACAGATACGCAGTATTTT
TRBV30	TRBJ1-5	-	-	CAWSVGAGIQPQHF	TGTGCCTGGAGTGTAGGTGCGGGGATTCAGCCCCAGCATTTT
TRBV9	TRBJ1-6	-	-	CASSVDGLGSDSPLHF	TGTGCCAGCAGCGTAGATGGACTGGGATCCGATTCACCCCTCCACTTT
TRBV7-9	TRBJ2-3	once	TRBD2	CASSVISGITDTQYF	TGTGCCAGCAGCGTTATTAGCGGGATAACAGATACGCAGTATTTT
TRBV11-2	TRBJ1-2	-	TRBD1	CASGAGTGTRLNYGYTF	TGTGCCAGCGGCGCAGGGACAGGCACTCGCCTTAACTATGGCTACACCTTC
TRBV28	TRBJ2-7	-	-	CATHGGGGSYEQYF	TGTGCCACCCATGGAGGGGGGGGCTCCTACGAGCAGTACTTC
TRBV7-3	TRBJ2-3	-	-	CASSLSGTDTQYF	TGTGCCAGCAGCTTAAGCGGCACAGATACGCAGTATTTT
TRBV10-1	TRBJ1-5	-	-	CASSVPVSHPYQPQHF	TGCGCCAGCAGTGTGCCAGTTTCCCACCCTTATCAGCCCCAGCATTTT
TRBV28	TRBJ1-5	-	-	CASSPTGNSNQPQHF	TGTGCCAGCAGCCCAACAGGGAATAGCAATCAGCCCCAGCATTTT
TRBV5-6	TRBJ1-2	few	-	CASSSYDRFHYGYTF	TGTGCCAGCAGCTCTTACGACAGGTTTCACTATGGCTACACCTTC
TRBV11-2	TRBJ1-4	-	-	CASSPAELRGEKLFF	TGTGCCAGCAGCCCCGCGGAGCTCCGCGGGGAAAAACTGTTTTTT
TRBV7-2	TRBJ2-1	-	TRBD1	CASSLGGTGVAEQFF	TGTGCCAGCAGCTTAGGGGGAACAGGGGTTGCTGAGCAGTTCTTC
TRBV5-8	TRBJ2-7	-	-	CASSLRHRSYEQYF	TGTGCCAGCAGCTTGCGTCACAGATCCTACGAGCAGTACTTC